This T cell receptor beta chain was sequenced during a study of blood T cells in healthy people across ages. Whole-study findings and limits: A roughly linear fall in TCR beta diversity per million T cells was seen with increasing age. Changes seen in expanded clonotypes were possibly confounded by donor CMV status left unknown.

V gave up 8 bases and J gave up 7 bases; unmatched junction bases: 12. This CDR3 contains 14 residues. This clonotype was found a few times. Its antigen is as yet unknown. It was with a sample-barcoded 5' primer and a J-beta primer mix that a second PCR of about 6 to 11 cycles was run. TCRdb ran MiXCR on the 5' RACE reads and lists one entry per CDR3 protein. The repertoire has 650,000 to 1,000,000 distinct CDR3 sequences, 30% to 45% of them found once; the top ten carry 13%. The chain carries TRBV12-3 or TRBV12-4 and TRBJ2-7, with TRBD2 matching over 9 bases. The sequence came from a man younger than 30 in good health. Sequences were obtained from blood. This chain's CDR3 is CASGFRGGADEQYF. CDR3 coding DNA: TGTGCCAGCGGGTTTCGCGGGGGGGCTGATGAGCAGTACTTC.